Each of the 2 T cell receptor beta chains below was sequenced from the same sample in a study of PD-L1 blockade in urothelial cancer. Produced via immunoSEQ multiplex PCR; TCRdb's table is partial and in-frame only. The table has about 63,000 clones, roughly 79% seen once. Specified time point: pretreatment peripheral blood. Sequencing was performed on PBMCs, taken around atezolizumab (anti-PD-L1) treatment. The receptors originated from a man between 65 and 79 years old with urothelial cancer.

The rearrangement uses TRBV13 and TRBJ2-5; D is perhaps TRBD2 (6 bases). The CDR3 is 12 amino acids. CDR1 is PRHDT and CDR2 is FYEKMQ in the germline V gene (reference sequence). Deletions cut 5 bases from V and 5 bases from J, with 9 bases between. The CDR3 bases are TGTGCCAGCAGCCGGGACTTGGAGACCCAGTACTTC. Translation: CASSRDLETQYF.

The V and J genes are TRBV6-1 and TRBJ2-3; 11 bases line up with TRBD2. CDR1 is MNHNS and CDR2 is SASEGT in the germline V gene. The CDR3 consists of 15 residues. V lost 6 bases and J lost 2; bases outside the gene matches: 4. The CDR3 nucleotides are TGTGCCAGCAGGCTAGCGGGGGGATCCACAGATACGCAGTATTTT. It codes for CASRLAGGSTDTQYF.